These T cell receptor beta chains were read from a single sample in a study of beta chain features in type 1 diabetes. Data came from immunoSEQ multiplex PCR; TCRdb stores just in-frame clones and leaves some out. The sample lists hundreds of thousands of clones; about a tenth were seen once. Material: central memory CD4+ T cells from blood. Every receptor here comes from a man aged 30 to 39 with type 1 diabetes. The CDR3 runs from the conserved cysteine through the conserved F or W. A D gene is named only where the DNA matches it firmly. Some rows mark clone size as missing; the rest say once, few, many or name a class of expanded clone.

D,V,size,J,CDR3,DNA
TRBD1,TRBV7-2,-,TRBJ1-2,CASSFWDSPNGYTF,TGTGCCAGCAGCTTCTGGGACAGCCCAAATGGCTACACCTTC
-,TRBV4-3,many,TRBJ2-4,CASSQEAPRAKNIQYF,TGCGCCAGCAGCCAAGAGGCTCCCCGAGCCAAAAACATTCAGTACTTC
TRBD2,TRBV25-1,few,TRBJ2-2,CASSDPTSAGELFF,TGTGCCAGCAGTGATCCTACTAGCGCCGGGGAGCTGTTTTTT
-,TRBV7-2,-,TRBJ1-6,CASSSGQSGTNSPLHF,TGTGCCAGCAGCTCCGGCCAGAGCGGGACTAATTCACCCCTCCACTTT
-,TRBV15,-,TRBJ1-2,CATSRESGLGGYTF,TGTGCCACCAGCAGAGAAAGCGGGCTAGGGGGCTACACCTTC
-,TRBV29-1,few,TRBJ1-2,CSVEVTGRYGYTF,TGCAGCGTTGAAGTCACCGGGAGGTATGGCTACACCTTC
-,TRBV7-9,few,TRBJ2-7,CASSLVPGSSSYEQYF,TGTGCCAGCAGCTTAGTACCGGGGTCGAGCTCCTACGAGCAGTACTTC
-,TRBV27,-,TRBJ1-1,CASSLRGGGTEAFF,TGTGCCAGCAGTTTAAGGGGAGGGGGAACTGAAGCTTTCTTT
TRBD2,TRBV4-2,few,TRBJ2-1,CASSQGRTSDEQFF,TGTGCCAGCAGCCAAGGGAGGACTAGCGATGAGCAGTTCTTC
TRBD1,TRBV13,-,TRBJ1-2,CASNGQGLWYGYTF,TGTGCCAGCAATGGACAGGGGCTGTGGTATGGCTACACCTTC
-,TRBV7-9,many,TRBJ2-3,CASSSQNRFTDTQYF,TGTGCCAGCAGCTCTCAAAACAGATTCACAGATACGCAGTATTTT
-,TRBV5-1,few,TRBJ1-1,CASSLGVLNTEAFF,TGCGCCAGCAGCTTAGGGGTCTTGAACACTGAAGCTTTCTTT
-,TRBV6-5,-,TRBJ1-5,CASSYLAGRDQPQHF,TGTGCCAGCAGTTACTTGGCAGGGAGGGATCAGCCCCAGCATTTT
TRBD2,TRBV6-5,-,TRBJ2-3,CASSITSGGADTQYF,TGTGCCAGCAGCATAACTAGCGGGGGGGCGGATACGCAGTATTTT
TRBD1,TRBV7-2,few,TRBJ1-2,CASSPYLRGPAEHGYTF,TGTGCCAGCAGCCCTTACCTCAGGGGGCCGGCCGAGCATGGCTACACCTTC